This T cell receptor (beta chain) came from a study of vaccination effects on CD4 cells after COVID-19. Across the study: Sampling occurred a median 72 days post second dose, range 14 to 241.

Following culture for around 10 days, CD4+ T cells were isolated. Participants got two doses of BNT162b2 or mRNA-1273 vaccine. Nucleocapsid antibodies were negative in the vaccine recipients, who had never had SARS-CoV-2 infection. The method was immunoSEQ multiplex PCR; TCRdb's version includes in-frame clones alone and lacks a portion of them. The sample lists approximately 74,000 clones, over 65% seen once, with roughly 2% in the top ten. This clone was found a few times. Its antigen is not known. Study-wide points: Common cold coronavirus cross-reactivity was shown by only 1 of 255 vaccine-induced clones in healthy vaccinees.

The ends were cut back, 4 bases at V and 6 bases at J, with 11 bases in the middle. This CDR3 has 13 residues. Germline V CDR1 and CDR2: SGHTA, FQGTGA. The rearrangement uses TRBV7-3 and TRBJ2-3; tentative D call: TRBD2 (7 bases). Sequenced material: CD4+ T cells from PBMCs cultured without peptide, taken after COVID-19 vaccination. The TCR sequence derives from a human donor who received a COVID-19 vaccine. CDR3 loop: CASSWGGGDTQYF. CDR3 sequence (DNA): TGTGCCAGCAGCTGGGGGGGCGGGGATACGCAGTATTTT.